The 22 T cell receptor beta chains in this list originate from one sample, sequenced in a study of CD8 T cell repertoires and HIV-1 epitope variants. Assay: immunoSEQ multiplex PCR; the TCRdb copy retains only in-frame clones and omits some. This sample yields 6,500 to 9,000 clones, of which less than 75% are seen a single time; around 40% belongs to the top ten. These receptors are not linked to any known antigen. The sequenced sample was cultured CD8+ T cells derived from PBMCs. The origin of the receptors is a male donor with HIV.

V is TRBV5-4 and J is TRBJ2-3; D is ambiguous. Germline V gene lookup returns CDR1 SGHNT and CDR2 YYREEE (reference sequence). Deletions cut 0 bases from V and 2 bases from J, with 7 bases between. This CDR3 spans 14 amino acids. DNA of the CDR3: TGTGCCAGCAGCTTGGCGGGCCTCACAGATACGCAGTATTTT. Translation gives CASSLAGLTDTQYF.

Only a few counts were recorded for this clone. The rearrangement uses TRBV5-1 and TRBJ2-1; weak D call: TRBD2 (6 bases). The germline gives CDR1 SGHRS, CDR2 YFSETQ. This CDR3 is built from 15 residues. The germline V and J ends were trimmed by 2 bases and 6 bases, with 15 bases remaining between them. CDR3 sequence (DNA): TGCGCCAGCAGCTTAACTAGCTCCTTCCCCAATGAGCAGTTCTTC. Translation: CASSLTSSFPNEQFF.

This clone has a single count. The CDR3 DNA follows: TGTGCCAGCAGTGAACAGCCTTCCTACGAGCAGTACTTC. Translating gives CASSEQPSYEQYF. The chain carries TRBV2 and TRBJ2-7, with unresolved D. The germline V gene encodes CDR1 SNHLY and CDR2 FYNNEI. The CDR3 runs to 13 residues. V gave up 2 bases and J gave up 1 base, with 6 bases separating them.

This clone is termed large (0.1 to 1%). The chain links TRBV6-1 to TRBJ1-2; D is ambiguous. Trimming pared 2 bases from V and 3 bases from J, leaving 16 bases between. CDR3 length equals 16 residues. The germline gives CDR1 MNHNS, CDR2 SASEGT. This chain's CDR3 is CASSELPQDLDYGYTF. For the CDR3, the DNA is TGTGCCAGCAGTGAACTTCCACAAGACCTAGACTATGGCTACACCTTC.

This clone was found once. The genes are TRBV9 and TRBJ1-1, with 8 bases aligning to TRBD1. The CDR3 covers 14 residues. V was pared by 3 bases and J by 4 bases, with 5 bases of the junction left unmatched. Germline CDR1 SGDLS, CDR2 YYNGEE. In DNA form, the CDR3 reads TGTGCCAGCAGCGCAGAGGACAGGGTCACTGAAGCTTTCTTT. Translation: CASSAEDRVTEAFF.

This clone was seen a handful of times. CDR3 DNA: TGTGCCAGCAGTCCCGGGGCAGGGGCCACAGATACGCAGTATTTT. Amino acids: CASSPGAGATDTQYF. The chain links TRBV28 to TRBJ2-3; tentative D call: TRBD1 (6 bases). Germline CDR1 MDHEN, CDR2 SYDVKM. The CDR3 is made up of 15 amino acids. Between the trimmed V and J ends, which lost 5 bases and 2 bases, there was a span of 14 bases.

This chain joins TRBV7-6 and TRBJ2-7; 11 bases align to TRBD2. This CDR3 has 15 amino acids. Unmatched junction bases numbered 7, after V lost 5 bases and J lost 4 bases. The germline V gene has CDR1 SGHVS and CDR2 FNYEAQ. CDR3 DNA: TGTGCCAGCAGCAACCTACTAGCGGGAGCTTACGAGCAGTACTTC. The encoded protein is CASSNLLAGAYEQYF.

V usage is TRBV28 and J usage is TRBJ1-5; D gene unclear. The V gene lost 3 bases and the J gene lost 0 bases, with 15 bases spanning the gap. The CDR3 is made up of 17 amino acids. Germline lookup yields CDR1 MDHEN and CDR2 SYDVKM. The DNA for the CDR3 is TGTGCCAGCAGTTTCTCCGACGTTTTCTATAGCAATCAGCCCCAGCATTTT. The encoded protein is CASSFSDVFYSNQPQHF.

The CDR3 here is CARGGELFF. As DNA, the CDR3 is TGTGCCAGAGGGGGGGAGCTGTTTTTT. The V call is TRBV28, the J call TRBJ2-2; D call uncertain. Trimming removed 9 bases from V and 8 bases from J, with 4 bases in between. The CDR3 spans 9 residues. The germline gives CDR1 MDHEN, CDR2 SYDVKM.

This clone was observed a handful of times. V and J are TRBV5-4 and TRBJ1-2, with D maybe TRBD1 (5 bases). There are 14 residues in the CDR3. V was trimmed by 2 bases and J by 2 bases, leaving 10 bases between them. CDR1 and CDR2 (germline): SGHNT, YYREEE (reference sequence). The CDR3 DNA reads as TGTGCCAGCAGCTTTCACGGGGGGAACTATGGCTACACCTTC. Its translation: CASSFHGGNYGYTF. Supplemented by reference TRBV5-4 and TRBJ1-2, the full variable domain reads ETGVTQSPTHLIKTRGQQVTLRCSSQSGHNTVSWYQQALGQGPQFIFQYYREEENGRGNFPPRFSGLQFPNYSSELNVNALELDDSALYLCASSFHGGNYGYTFGSGTRLTVV.

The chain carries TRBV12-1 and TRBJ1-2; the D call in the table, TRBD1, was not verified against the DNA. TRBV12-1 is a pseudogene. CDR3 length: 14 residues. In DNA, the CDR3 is TGTGCCAGCAGCTCCCCCCAGGGGGGCTATGGCTACACCTTC. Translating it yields CASSSPQGGYGYTF.

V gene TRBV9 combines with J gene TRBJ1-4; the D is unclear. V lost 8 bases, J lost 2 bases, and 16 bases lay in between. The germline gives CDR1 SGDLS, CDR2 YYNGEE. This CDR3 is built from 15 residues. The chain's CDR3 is CARDHDRGTNEKLFF. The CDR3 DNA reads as TGTGCCAGGGACCATGATCGAGGGACTAATGAAAAACTGTTTTTT.

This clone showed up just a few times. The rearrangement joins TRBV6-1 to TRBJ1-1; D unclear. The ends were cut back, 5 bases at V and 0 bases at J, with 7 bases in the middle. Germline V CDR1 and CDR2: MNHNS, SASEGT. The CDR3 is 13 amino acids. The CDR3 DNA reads TGTGCCAGCAGTTGGGAGATGAACACTGAAGCTTTCTTT. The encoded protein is CASSWEMNTEAFF.

The CDR3 protein is CASSQGPIGYEQYF. Here the CDR3 DNA reads TGTGCCAGCAGTCAGGGGCCAATTGGCTACGAGCAGTACTTC. This rearrangement joins TRBV27 to TRBJ2-7; maybe TRBD1 (6 bases). CDR1 and CDR2 from the germline V gene are MNHEY and SMNVEV (reference sequence). Trimming left V 5 bases short and J 3 bases short, with 14 bases between. The CDR3 runs 14 residues.

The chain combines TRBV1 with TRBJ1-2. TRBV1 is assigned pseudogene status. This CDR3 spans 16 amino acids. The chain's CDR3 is CASSQDPPDLDYGYTF. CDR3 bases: TGCGCCAGCAGCCAAGATCCCCCAGACTTGGACTATGGCTACACCTTC.

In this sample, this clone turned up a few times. CDR3 loop: CASSAISGTEAFF. DNA for the CDR3: TGTGCCAGTAGTGCGATCTCTGGCACTGAAGCTTTCTTT. The genes are TRBV19 and TRBJ1-1; D unclear. The germline V gene encodes CDR1 LNHDA and CDR2 SQIVND (reference sequence). V was trimmed by 5 bases and J by 4 bases, leaving 11 bases between them. The CDR3 spans 13 residues. Using reference TRBV19 and TRBJ1-1 for the parts outside the CDR3, the full variable domain is DGGITQSPKYLFRKEGQNVTLSCEQNLNHDAMYWYRQDPGQGLRLIYYSQIVNDFQKGDIAEGYSVSREKKESFPLTVTSAQKNPTAFYLCASSAISGTEAFFGQGTRLTVV.

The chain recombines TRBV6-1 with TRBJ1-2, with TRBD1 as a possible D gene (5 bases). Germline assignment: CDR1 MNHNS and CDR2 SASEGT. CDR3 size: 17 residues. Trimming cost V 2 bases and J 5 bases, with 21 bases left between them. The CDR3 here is CASSEPPAGSYGYGYTF. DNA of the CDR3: TGTGCCAGCAGTGAACCGCCCGCAGGGTCGTATGGGTATGGCTACACCTTC.

CDR3 amino acids: CASSPPNQETQYF. The CDR3 DNA follows: TGTGCCAGCAGCCCGCCAAACCAAGAGACCCAGTACTTC. The chain couples TRBV11-3 to TRBJ2-5; D is undetermined. Germline assignment: CDR1 SGHNT and CDR2 YENEEA. This CDR3 is 13 amino acids long. The V gene lost 5 bases and the J gene lost 0 bases, with 7 bases spanning the gap.

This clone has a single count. In DNA form, the CDR3 reads TGTGCCAGCAGTTACACTAGCGGGGGGGCAGAGACCCAGTACTTC. Protein sequence: CASSYTSGGAETQYF. The chain recombines TRBV6-6 with TRBJ2-5; TRBD2 matches 13 bases. The CDR3 spans 15 residues. With V trimmed by 2 bases and J by 4 bases, 1 base remained unmatched. The germline gives CDR1 MNHNY, CDR2 SVGAGI (reference sequence).

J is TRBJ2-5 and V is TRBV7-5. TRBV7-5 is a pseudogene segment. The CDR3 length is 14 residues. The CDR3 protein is CVRSLASGRETQYF. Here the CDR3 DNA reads TGTGTCAGAAGCTTAGCGTCGGGACGGGAGACCCAGTACTTC.

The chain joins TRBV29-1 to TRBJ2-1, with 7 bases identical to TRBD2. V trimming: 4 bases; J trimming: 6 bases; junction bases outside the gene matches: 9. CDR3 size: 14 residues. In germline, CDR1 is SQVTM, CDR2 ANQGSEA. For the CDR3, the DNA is TGCAGCGTTGTATGGGGGACTACCTTCAATGAGCAGTTCTTC. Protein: CSVVWGTTFNEQFF.

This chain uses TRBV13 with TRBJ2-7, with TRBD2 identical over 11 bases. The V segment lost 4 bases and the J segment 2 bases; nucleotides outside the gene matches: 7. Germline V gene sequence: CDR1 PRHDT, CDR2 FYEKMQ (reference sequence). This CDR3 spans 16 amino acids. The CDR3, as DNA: TGTGCCAGCAGCTCCATAGGGACTAGCGGCACCTACGAGCAGTACTTC. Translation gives CASSSIGTSGTYEQYF.